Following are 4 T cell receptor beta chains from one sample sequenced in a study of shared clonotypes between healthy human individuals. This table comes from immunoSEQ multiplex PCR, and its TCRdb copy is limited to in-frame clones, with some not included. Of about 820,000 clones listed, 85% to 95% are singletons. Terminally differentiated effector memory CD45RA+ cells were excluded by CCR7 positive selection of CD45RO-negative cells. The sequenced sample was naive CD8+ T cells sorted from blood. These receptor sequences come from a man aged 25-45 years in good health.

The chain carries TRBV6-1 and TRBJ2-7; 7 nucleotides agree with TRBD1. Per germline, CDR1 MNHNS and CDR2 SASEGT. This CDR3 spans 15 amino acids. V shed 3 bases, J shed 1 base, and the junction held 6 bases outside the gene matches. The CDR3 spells CASSDSWDSSYEQYF. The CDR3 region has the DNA TGTGCCAGCAGTGACTCCTGGGACAGTTCCTACGAGCAGTACTTC.

The CDR3 region is CASSLGEGEQYF. CDR3 bases: TGTGCCAGCAGCTTAGGGGAGGGCGAGCAGTACTTC. The V gene is TRBV7-6, the J gene TRBJ2-7; 7 bases fit TRBD2. J lost 6 bases, V lost 1 base, and 0 bases had no gene match. Germline values: CDR1 SGHVS, CDR2 FNYEAQ. The CDR3 sequence is 12 residues long.

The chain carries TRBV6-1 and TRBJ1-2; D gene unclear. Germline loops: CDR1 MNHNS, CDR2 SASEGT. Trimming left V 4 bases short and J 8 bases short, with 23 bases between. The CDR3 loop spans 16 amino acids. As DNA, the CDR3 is TGTGCCAGCAGTGCCCCGGGGATCACTATTATCGGCGGCTACACCTTC. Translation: CASSAPGITIIGGYTF.

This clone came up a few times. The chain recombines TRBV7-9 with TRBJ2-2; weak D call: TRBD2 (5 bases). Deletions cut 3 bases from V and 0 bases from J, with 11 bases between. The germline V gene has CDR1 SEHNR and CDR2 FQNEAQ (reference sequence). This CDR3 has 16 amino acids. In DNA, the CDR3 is TGTGCCAGCAGCTTGCGAGCGGAGTCGAACACCGGGGAGCTGTTTTTT. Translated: CASSLRAESNTGELFF.